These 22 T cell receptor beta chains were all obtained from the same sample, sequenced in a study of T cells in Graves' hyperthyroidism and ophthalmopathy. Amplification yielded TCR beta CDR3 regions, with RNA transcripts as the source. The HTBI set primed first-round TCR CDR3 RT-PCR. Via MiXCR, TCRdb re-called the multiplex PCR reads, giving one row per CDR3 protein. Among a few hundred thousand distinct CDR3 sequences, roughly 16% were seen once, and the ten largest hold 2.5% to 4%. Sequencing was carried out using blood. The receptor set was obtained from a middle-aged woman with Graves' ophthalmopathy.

The CDR3 protein is CASSLTGGSPLHF. In DNA form, the CDR3 reads TGTGCCAGCAGCTTAACCGGGGGGTCACCCCTCCACTTT. The chain carries TRBV7-3 and TRBJ1-6; tentatively, D is TRBD1 (5 bases). Germline V lookup: CDR1 SGHTA, CDR2 FQGTGA. This CDR3 has 13 residues. V was trimmed by 0 bases and J by 10 bases, leaving 7 bases between them.

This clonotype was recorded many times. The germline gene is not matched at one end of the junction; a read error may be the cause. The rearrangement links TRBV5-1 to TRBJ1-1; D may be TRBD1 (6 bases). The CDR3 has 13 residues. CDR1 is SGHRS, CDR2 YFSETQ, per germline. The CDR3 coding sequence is TGTGCCAGCAGCTGGACAGAGAACACTGAAGCTTTCTTT. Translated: CASSWTENTEAFF. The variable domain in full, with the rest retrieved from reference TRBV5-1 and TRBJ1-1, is KAGVTQTPRYLIKTRGQQVTLSCSPISGHRSVSWYQQTPGQGLQFLFEYFSETQRNKGNFPGRFSGRQFSNSRSEMNVSTLELGDSALYLCASSWTENTEAFFGQGTRLTVV.

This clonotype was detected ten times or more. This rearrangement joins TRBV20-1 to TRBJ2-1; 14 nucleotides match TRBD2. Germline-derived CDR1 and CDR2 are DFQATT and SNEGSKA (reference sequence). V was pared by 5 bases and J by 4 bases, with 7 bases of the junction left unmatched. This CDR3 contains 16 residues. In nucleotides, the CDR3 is TGCAGTGCTGCGGGACTAGCGGGAGCGAGATACAATGAGCAGTTCTTC. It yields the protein CSAAGLAGARYNEQFF.

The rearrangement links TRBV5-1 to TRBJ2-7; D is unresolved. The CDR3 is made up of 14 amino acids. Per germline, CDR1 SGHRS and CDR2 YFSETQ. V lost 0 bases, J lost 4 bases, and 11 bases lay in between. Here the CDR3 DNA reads TGCGCCAGCAGCTTGGACAGCTTGGGGTACGAGCAGTACTTC. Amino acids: CASSLDSLGYEQYF.

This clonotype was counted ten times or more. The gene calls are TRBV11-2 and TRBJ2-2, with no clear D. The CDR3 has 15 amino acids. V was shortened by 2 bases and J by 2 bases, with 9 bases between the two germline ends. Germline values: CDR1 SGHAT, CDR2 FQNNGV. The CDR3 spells CASSLKLQNTGELFF. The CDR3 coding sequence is TGTGCCAGCAGCTTAAAGCTACAAAACACCGGGGAGCTGTTTTTT.

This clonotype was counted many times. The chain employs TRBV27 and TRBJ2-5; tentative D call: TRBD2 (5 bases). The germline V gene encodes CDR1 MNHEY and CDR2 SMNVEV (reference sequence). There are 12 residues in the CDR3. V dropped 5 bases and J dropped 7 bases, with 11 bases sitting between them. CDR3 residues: CASSEGGGTQYF. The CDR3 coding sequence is TGTGCCAGCAGTGAGGGTGGCGGGACCCAGTACTTC.

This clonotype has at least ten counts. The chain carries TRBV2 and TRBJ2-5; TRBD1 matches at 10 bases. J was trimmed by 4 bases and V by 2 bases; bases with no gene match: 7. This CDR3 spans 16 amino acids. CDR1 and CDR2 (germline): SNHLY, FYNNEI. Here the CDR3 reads CASSETVTGGGETQYF. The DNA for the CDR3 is TGTGCCAGCAGTGAAACCGTGACAGGGGGCGGAGAGACCCAGTACTTC.

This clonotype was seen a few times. The CDR3 nucleotides are TGTGCCAGCAGCTTAAGTGTAGGACAGGGGCGCATAAGGTCCTACGAGCAGTACTTC. Translation gives CASSLSVGQGRIRSYEQYF. The chain joins TRBV5-5 to TRBJ2-7; 9 positions match TRBD1. With 2 bases clipped from V and 1 base from J, the junction kept 16 bases outside the gene matches. The CDR3 has 19 residues. Germline loops: CDR1 SGHKS, CDR2 YYEKEE (reference sequence).

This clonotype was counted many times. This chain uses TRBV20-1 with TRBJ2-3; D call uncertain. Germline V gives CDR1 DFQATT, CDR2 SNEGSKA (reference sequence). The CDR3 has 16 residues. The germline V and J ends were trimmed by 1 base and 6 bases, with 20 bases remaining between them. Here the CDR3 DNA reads TGCAGTGCTAGAGGAATTATGTATTCTTTATCGGATACGCAGTATTTT. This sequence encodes CSARGIMYSLSDTQYF.

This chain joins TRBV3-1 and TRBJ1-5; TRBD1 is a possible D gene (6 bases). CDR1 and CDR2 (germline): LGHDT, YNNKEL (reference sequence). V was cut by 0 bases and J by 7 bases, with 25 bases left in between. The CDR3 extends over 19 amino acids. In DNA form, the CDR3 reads TGTGCCAGCAGCCAAGATCGGGGCGGGGGGGCGCAACCACGACAGCCCCAGCATTTT. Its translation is CASSQDRGGGAQPRQPQHF. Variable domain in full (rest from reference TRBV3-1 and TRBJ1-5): DTAVSQTPKYLVTQMGNDKSIKCEQNLGHDTMYWYKQDSKKFLKIMFSYNNKELIINETVPNRFSPKSPDKAHLNLHINSLELGDSAVYFCASSQDRGGGAQPRQPQHFGDGTRLSIL.

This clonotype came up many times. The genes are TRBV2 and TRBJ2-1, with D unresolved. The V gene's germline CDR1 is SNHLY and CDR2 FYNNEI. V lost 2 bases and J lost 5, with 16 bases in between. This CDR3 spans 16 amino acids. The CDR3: CASSEIEWTTNNEQFF. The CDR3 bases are TGTGCCAGCAGTGAAATAGAGTGGACCACAAACAATGAGCAGTTCTTC.

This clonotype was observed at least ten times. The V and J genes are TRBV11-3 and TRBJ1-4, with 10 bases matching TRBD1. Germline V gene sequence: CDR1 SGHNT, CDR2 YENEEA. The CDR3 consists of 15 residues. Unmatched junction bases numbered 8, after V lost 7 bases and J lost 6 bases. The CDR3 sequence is CASTPRGTGDEKLFF. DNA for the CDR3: TGTGCCAGCACCCCCAGGGGGACAGGGGATGAAAAACTGTTTTTT.

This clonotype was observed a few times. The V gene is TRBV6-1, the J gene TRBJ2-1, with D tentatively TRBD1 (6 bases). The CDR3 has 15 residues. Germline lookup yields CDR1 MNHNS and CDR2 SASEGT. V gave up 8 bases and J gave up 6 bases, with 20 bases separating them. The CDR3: CASVWGPPEGNEQFF. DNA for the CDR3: TGTGCCAGCGTGTGGGGGCCCCCTGAGGGCAATGAGCAGTTCTTC.

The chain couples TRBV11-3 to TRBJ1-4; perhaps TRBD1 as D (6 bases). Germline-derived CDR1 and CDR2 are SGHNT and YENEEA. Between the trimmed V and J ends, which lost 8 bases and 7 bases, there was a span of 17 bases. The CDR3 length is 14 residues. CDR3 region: CASQTFEGGEKLFF. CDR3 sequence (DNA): TGTGCCAGCCAGACCTTCGAGGGGGGTGAAAAACTGTTTTTT.

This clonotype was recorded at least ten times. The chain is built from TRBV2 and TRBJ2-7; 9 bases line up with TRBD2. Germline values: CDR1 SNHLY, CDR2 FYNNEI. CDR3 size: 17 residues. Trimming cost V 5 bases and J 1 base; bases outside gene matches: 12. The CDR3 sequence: CASSPSPSGDGSYEQYF. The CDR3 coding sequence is TGTGCCAGCAGTCCATCCCCTAGCGGGGATGGATCCTACGAGCAGTACTTC.

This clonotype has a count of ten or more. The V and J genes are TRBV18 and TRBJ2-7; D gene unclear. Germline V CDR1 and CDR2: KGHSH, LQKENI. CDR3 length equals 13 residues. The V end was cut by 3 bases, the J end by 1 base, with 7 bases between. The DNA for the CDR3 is TGTGCCAGCTCACCGTTCGATTCCTACGAGCAGTACTTC. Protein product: CASSPFDSYEQYF.

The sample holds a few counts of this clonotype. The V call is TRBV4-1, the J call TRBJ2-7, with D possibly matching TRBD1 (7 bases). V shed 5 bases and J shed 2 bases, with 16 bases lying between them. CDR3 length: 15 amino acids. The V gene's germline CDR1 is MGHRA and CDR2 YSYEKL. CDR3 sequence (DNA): TGCGCCAGCAGCGAACGACAGGGAGGTCCCTACGAGCAGTACTTC. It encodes CASSERQGGPYEQYF.

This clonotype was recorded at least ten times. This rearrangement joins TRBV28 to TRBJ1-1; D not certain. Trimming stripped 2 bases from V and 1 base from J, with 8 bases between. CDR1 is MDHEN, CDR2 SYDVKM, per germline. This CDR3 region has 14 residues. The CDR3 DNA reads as TGTGCCAGCAGTTTAGTCAGGAAGAACACTGAAGCTTTCTTT. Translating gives CASSLVRKNTEAFF.

CDR3 amino acids: CSALAGLAGSSDTQYF. In nucleotides, the CDR3 is TGCAGCGCTCTTGCCGGACTAGCGGGTTCTTCCGATACGCAGTATTTT. V usage is TRBV29-1 and J usage is TRBJ2-3, with TRBD2 matching 11 bases. With 7 bases clipped from V and 6 bases from J, the junction kept 15 bases outside the gene matches. There are 16 residues in the CDR3. The germline V gene has CDR1 SQVTM and CDR2 ANQGSEA.

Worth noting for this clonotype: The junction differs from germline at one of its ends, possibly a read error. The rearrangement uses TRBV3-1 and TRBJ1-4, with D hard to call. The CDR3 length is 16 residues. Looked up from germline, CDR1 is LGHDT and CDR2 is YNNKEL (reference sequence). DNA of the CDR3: TGTGCCAGCCGCCACGGATTTGGGGTGCCTAATGAAAAACTGTTTTTT. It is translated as CASRHGFGVPNEKLFF.

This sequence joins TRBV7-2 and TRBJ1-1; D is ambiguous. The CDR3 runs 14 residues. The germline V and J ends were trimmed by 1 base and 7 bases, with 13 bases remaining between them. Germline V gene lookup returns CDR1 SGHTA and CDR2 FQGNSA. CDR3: CASSLGGGSGEAFF. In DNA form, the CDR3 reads TGTGCCAGCAGCTTAGGTGGAGGGTCAGGTGAAGCTTTCTTT.

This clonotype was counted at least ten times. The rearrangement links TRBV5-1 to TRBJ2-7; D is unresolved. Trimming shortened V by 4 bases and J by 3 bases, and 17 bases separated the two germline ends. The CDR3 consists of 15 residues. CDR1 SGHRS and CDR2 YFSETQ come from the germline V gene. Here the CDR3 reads CASSKGPPLGYEQYF. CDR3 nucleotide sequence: TGCGCCAGCAGCAAAGGGCCGCCATTGGGCTACGAGCAGTACTTC.